The 18 T cell receptor beta chains reported below all come from one sample, sequenced in a study of regulatory T cells in long-lasting Graves disease. The time point is: newly diagnosed GD, antithyroid drugs for less than 3 months. PBMCs were the source of the RNA used for TCR sequencing. Investigators prepared the TCR beta libraries by applying iRepertoire HTBI primers and Arm-PCR of CDR3 regions. TCRdb redid the calling of the multiplex PCR reads with MiXCR, one entry per CDR3 protein. The table has roughly 560,000 distinct CDR3 sequences, 15% to 20% seen once; the top ten hold approximately 25%. These data are also associated with another study on T cells in Graves' hyperthyroidism and ophthalmopathy.

Sequenced here: peripheral blood mononuclear cells (PBMCs), sampled at new diagnosis, from a patient treated with antithyroid drugs. The receptors were gathered from a middle-aged woman with Graves disease.

This clonotype appeared many times. This chain links TRBV7-8 with TRBJ1-3; TRBD1 matches 9 bases. V shed 3 bases and J 7 bases; nucleotides not matched to a gene: 13. This CDR3 contains 17 residues. Germline assignment: CDR1 SGHVS and CDR2 FQNEAQ. Written as DNA, the CDR3 is TGTGCCAGCAGCTTGGGGACAGGGATGATCCCGCGGAACACCATATATTTT. Amino acid sequence: CASSLGTGMIPRNTIYF.

This rearrangement joins TRBV3-1 to TRBJ2-7; D may be TRBD1 (6 bases). Trimming removed 1 base from V and 2 bases from J, with 12 bases in between. CDR1 and CDR2 from the germline V gene are LGHDT and YNNKEL (reference sequence). CDR3 length: 15 residues. The CDR3 here is CASSQGPRGTYEQYF. The CDR3 DNA is TGTGCCAGCAGCCAAGGACCCAGGGGAACCTACGAGCAGTACTTC.

In its sample, this clonotype was seen many times. The J gene is TRBJ1-4, the V gene TRBV11-1; D gene uncertain. Germline V gene sequence: CDR1 SGHAT, CDR2 FQDESV (reference sequence). There are 13 residues in the CDR3. Between the trimmed V and J ends, which lost 3 bases and 4 bases, there was a span of 6 bases. The CDR3 nucleotides are TGTGCCAGCAGCTTGGGAGTTAATGAAAAACTGTTTTTT. This translates into CASSLGVNEKLFF.

The chain couples TRBV25-1 to TRBJ1-2; 7 bases match TRBD1. This CDR3 spans 15 amino acids. Germline trimming cut 5 bases from V and 2 bases from J; bases unmatched to any gene: 8. Germline V gene sequence: CDR1 MGHDK, CDR2 SYGVNS. In nucleotides, the CDR3 is TGTGCCAGCAGTAGGGGAGGGGGCGAAAACTATGGCTACACCTTC. This gives the protein CASSRGGGENYGYTF.

This clonotype came up once. The rearrangement uses TRBV24-1 and TRBJ2-2; 9 nucleotides agree with TRBD2. This CDR3 comprises 18 residues. Germline CDR1 KGHDR, CDR2 SFDVKD. J lost 9 bases, V lost 2 bases, and 15 bases had no gene match. The CDR3 protein is CATSDSARPAGGPRELFF. CDR3 nucleotides: TGTGCCACCAGTGATTCAGCGCGCCCTGCGGGGGGGCCCCGGGAGCTGTTTTTT.

This clonotype was detected a few times. Germline and junction disagree at one end, which may indicate a read error. The genes are TRBV2 and TRBJ2-7; no firm D call. Germline assignment: CDR1 SNHLY and CDR2 FYNNEI. This CDR3 has 14 residues. DNA for the CDR3: TGCGCCAGCAGCCAAGACCCGAGCACCTACGAGCAGTACTTC. Its protein product is CASSQDPSTYEQYF.

This clonotype was seen a handful of times. The gene calls are TRBV4-1 and TRBJ2-1; 12 bases align to TRBD2. The CDR3 spans 17 residues. CDR1 is MGHRA, CDR2 YSYEKL, per germline. Trimming removed 3 bases from V and 5 bases from J; junction bases left unmatched: 8. CDR3: CASSHRSSGGVDNEQFF. CDR3 nucleotides: TGCGCCAGCAGCCATCGATCTAGCGGGGGGGTCGACAATGAGCAGTTCTTC.

This clonotype was seen ten or more times. The chain links TRBV2 to TRBJ1-5; 7 positions agree with TRBD1. CDR3 size: 13 residues. The V gene end was trimmed by 7 bases and the J gene end by 6 bases; junction bases not matched to a gene: 6. CDR1 is SNHLY, CDR2 FYNNEI, per germline. The CDR3, as DNA: TGTGCCAGCACCCGGACAGGAGGTCAGCCCCAGCATTTT. It specifies CASTRTGGQPQHF.

The table lists this clonotype with many counts. The genes are TRBV11-3 and TRBJ1-1; D unclear. The CDR3 runs to 13 residues. Per germline, CDR1 SGHNT and CDR2 YENEEA. V lost 7 bases and J lost 3, with 12 bases in between. The CDR3, as DNA: TGTGCCAGCACCCTAGACCCGTACACTGAAGCTTTCTTT. Translation gives CASTLDPYTEAFF.

The chain combines TRBV28 with TRBJ1-2, with D possibly being TRBD1 (5 bases). CDR1 is MDHEN, CDR2 SYDVKM, per germline. The CDR3 loop spans 15 amino acids. Trimming took off 5 bases at V and 5 bases at J, with 18 bases between the two ends. The CDR3 protein is CASSRSGGGGYGYTF. The CDR3 bases are TGTGCCAGCAGTCGGTCTGGGGGGGGGGGATATGGCTACACCTTC.

This clonotype has only a few counts. This chain connects TRBV12-3 or TRBV12-4 to TRBJ2-3; D is unclear. CDR3 length: 15 amino acids. V was clipped by 3 bases and J by 2 bases, with 12 bases between them. CDR3 region: CASSFEFSYTDTQYF. In nucleotides, the CDR3 is TGTGCCAGCAGTTTTGAGTTCTCGTACACAGATACGCAGTATTTT.

V gene TRBV4-1 combines with J gene TRBJ1-5; the D is unclear. Trimming removed 4 bases from V and 4 bases from J, with 17 bases in between. Germline CDR1 is MGHRA and CDR2 is YSYEKL. This CDR3 has 16 amino acids. The CDR3 region is CASSPQGGAGNQPQHF. In DNA, the CDR3 is TGCGCCAGCAGCCCTCAAGGAGGCGCTGGGAATCAGCCCCAGCATTTT.

This clonotype was recorded a few times. The V gene is TRBV7-9, the J gene TRBJ1-4; D ambiguous. Germline CDR1 and CDR2: SEHNR and FQNEAQ (reference sequence). The V and J ends lost 5 bases and 4 bases respectively, with 14 bases between them. The CDR3 has 15 residues. The DNA of the CDR3 is TGTGCCAGCAGCCCCTCGGCGGGGTTTAATGAAAAACTGTTTTTT. As protein: CASSPSAGFNEKLFF.

To note about this clonotype: A far larger clone is a single base away, which makes a read error likely. The chain has TRBV7-2 and TRBJ1-1, with D possibly TRBD1 on 5 matching bases. This CDR3 is 16 amino acids long. V lost 0 bases and J lost 0, with 11 bases in between. Germline V gene data show CDR1 as SGHTA and CDR2 as FQGNSA. The CDR3 region has the DNA TGTGCCAGCAGCTTAGCCCGACGGGGGATGAACACTGAAGCTTTCTTT. Its protein product is CASSLARRGMNTEAFF.

The chain has TRBV10-3 and TRBJ2-2; maybe TRBD2 (5 bases). Looked up from germline, CDR1 is ENHRY and CDR2 is SYGVKD. The CDR3 sequence is 16 residues long. V was cut by 5 bases and J by 1 base, with 14 bases left in between. The CDR3 nucleotides read TGTGCCATCAGTTCCAGCCTCGGACTGAACACCGGGGAGCTGTTTTTT. This translates into CAISSSLGLNTGELFF.

This clonotype occurred a few times. J is TRBJ1-1 and V is TRBV7-9; D gene ambiguous. The ends were cut back, 6 bases at V and 4 bases at J, with 12 bases in the middle. This CDR3 has 13 amino acids. The germline V gene has CDR1 SEHNR and CDR2 FQNEAQ (reference sequence). The CDR3 DNA is TGTGCCAGCAGGTTGGTTTCGAGCACTGAAGCTTTCTTT. This codes for CASRLVSSTEAFF.

Concerning this clonotype itself: It may be a read error: a sequence one base away is much more abundant. The chain has TRBV28 and TRBJ1-2; D is undetermined. Germline V CDR1 and CDR2: MDHEN, SYDVKM. The CDR3 totals 13 residues. CDR3 bases: TGTGCCAGCAGTCTCCTAAGCGGCTATGGCTACGCCTTC. This sequence encodes CASSLLSGYGYAF.

J is TRBJ1-2 and V is TRBV7-9; maybe TRBD1 (5 bases). Trimming took off 8 bases at V and 8 bases at J, with 15 bases between the two ends. The CDR3 runs 12 residues. Germline CDR1 is SEHNR and CDR2 is FQNEAQ (reference sequence). The DNA for the CDR3 is TGTGCCAGCGGGGGAGACGTGACCGGCTACACCTTC. Translation: CASGGDVTGYTF.